This T cell receptor (beta chain) was sequenced during a study of tumor and adjacent non-tumor tissue in lung cancer. Overall study: Some 3.9 million productive TCRbeta reads were obtained per sample on average. Overall study findings and caveats: Significantly higher TCR diversity was found in tumor than normal lung.

This sample's RNA came from whole unsorted tissue. Distant lung tissue was collected more than 3 cm away from the tumor edge. This clonotype showed up many times. Its antigen remains unidentified. A modified ARM-PCR protocol with three rounds of nested PCR amplified TCRbeta. MiXCR, applied by TCRdb to the multiplex PCR reads, yields one record per CDR3 protein. Of tens of thousands of distinct CDR3 sequences listed, 76% are singletons. The length of the CDR3 is 21 residues. Germline CDR1 reads MNHEY; CDR2 reads SVGAGI. V gave up 3 bases and J gave up 2 bases; unmatched junction bases: 14. The receptor comes from a man in his fifties or sixties with non-small cell lung cancer. The chain is built from TRBV6-5 and TRBJ2-1; 15 bases map to TRBD2. The sequenced material came from distant non-tumor lung tissue. The CDR3 is CASSYYPRTSGRAYTYNEQFF. CDR3 bases: TGTGCCAGCAGTTATTACCCAAGGACTAGCGGGAGGGCCTACACCTACAATGAGCAGTTCTTC.